The 20 T cell receptor beta chains listed next were all sequenced from one sample in a study of T cell repertoires in cytomegalovirus infection. MiXCR was run by TCRdb on the reads, yielding one entry per CDR3 protein. The sample shows 150,000 to 200,000 distinct CDR3 sequences, about 20% of them seen only once. Sequenced input: PBMCs. These receptors all come from a human donor in good health (CMV status not recorded). Some clones in this sample may be carry-over from other donors' samples.

This clonotype was seen many times. V usage is TRBV2 and J usage is TRBJ1-6; 10 bases line up with TRBD1. The trim removed 6 bases at V and 5 bases at J, leaving 4 bases unmatched. This CDR3 comprises 15 residues. Germline CDR1 and CDR2: SNHLY and FYNNEI. The CDR3 loop reads CASRGTGVNNSPLHF. The CDR3 nucleotides read TGTGCCAGCAGGGGGACAGGGGTAAATAATTCACCCCTCCACTTT.

This clonotype was picked up a small number of times. This sequence joins TRBV6-6 and TRBJ1-6; possible D gene TRBD1, 5 bases. V gave up 5 bases and J gave up 7 bases, with 15 bases separating them. Germline V lookup: CDR1 MNHNY, CDR2 SVGAGI (reference sequence). There are 15 residues in the CDR3. In nucleotides, the CDR3 is TGTGCCAGCAGTCACCTCGCAGGGAGGAATTCACCCCTCCACTTT. This translates into CASSHLAGRNSPLHF.

The V call is TRBV7-3, the J call TRBJ2-3; D unresolved. V was clipped by 0 bases and J by 0 bases, with 7 bases between them. Per the germline V gene, CDR1 is SGHTA and CDR2 is FQGTGA. This CDR3 contains 15 residues. Here the CDR3 reads CASSLTPSSTDTQYF. DNA of the CDR3: TGTGCCAGCAGCTTAACCCCATCTAGCACAGATACGCAGTATTTT.

The chain joins TRBV2 to TRBJ2-7; D is ambiguous. Between the trimmed V and J ends, which lost 7 bases and 6 bases, there was a span of 25 bases. Germline V CDR1 and CDR2: SNHLY, FYNNEI. CDR3 length: 16 amino acids. CDR3 amino acids: CASTIYSPGSMGEQYF. CDR3 DNA: TGTGCCAGCACCATATATTCCCCAGGCAGTATGGGCGAGCAGTACTTC.

The rearrangement joins TRBV19 to TRBJ1-2, with D possibly matching TRBD1 (5 bases). Between the trimmed V and J ends, which lost 5 bases and 8 bases, there was a span of 12 bases. The CDR3 is made up of 12 amino acids. Per the germline V gene, CDR1 is LNHDA and CDR2 is SQIVND (reference sequence). The CDR3 DNA is TGTGCCAGTAGTTTCCTCGACAGAGGCTACACCTTC. Translated: CASSFLDRGYTF.

This clonotype was observed a handful of times. V and J are TRBV5-6 and TRBJ2-5, with a tentative D call TRBD1 (5 bases). CDR3 length equals 15 residues. The V and J ends lost 2 bases and 2 bases respectively, with 13 bases between them. Germline V gives CDR1 SGHDT, CDR2 YYEEEE. The CDR3 DNA sequence: TGTGCCAGCAGCTTACAGACAGCCCTTCAAGAGACCCAGTACTTC. This encodes CASSLQTALQETQYF. Full variable domain (remainder filled in from reference TRBV5-6 and TRBJ2-5): DAGVTQSPTHLIKTRGQQVTLRCSPKSGHDTVSWYQQALGQGPQFIFQYYEEEERQRGNFPDRFSGHQFPNYSSELNVNALLLGDSALYLCASSLQTALQETQYFGPGTRLLVL.

This clonotype has a handful of counts. V usage is TRBV12-3 or TRBV12-4 and J usage is TRBJ2-1; perhaps D is TRBD1 or TRBD2 (5 bases each). Trimming pared 2 bases from V and 10 bases from J, leaving 21 bases between. There are 16 residues in the CDR3. The CDR3 loop reads CASSLSSRALRGEQFF. The CDR3 DNA reads TGTGCCAGCAGTTTATCGAGCAGGGCACTACGAGGGGAGCAGTTCTTC.

V and J are TRBV20-1 and TRBJ2-1; 10 bases line up with TRBD2. There are 14 residues in the CDR3. Germline CDR1 reads DFQATT; CDR2 reads SNEGSKA (reference sequence). Trimming took 6 bases from V and 10 from J; bases not matched to a gene: 12. The CDR3 sequence: CSAPGTSGAGEQFF. The CDR3 DNA follows: TGCAGTGCCCCCGGCACTAGCGGGGCGGGCGAGCAGTTCTTC.

This clonotype was observed at least ten times. The V and J genes are TRBV7-8 and TRBJ2-1; 8 bases line up with TRBD1. Germline V gene data show CDR1 as SGHVS and CDR2 as FQNEAQ. V shed 5 bases, J shed 7 bases, and the junction held 13 bases outside the gene matches. The CDR3 is 16 amino acids. Written as DNA, the CDR3 is TGTGCCAGCAGCCGATTTCGACAGGGGTTCTTGAATGAGCAGTTCTTC. Translation gives CASSRFRQGFLNEQFF. The full variable domain, in which reference TRBV7-8 and TRBJ2-1 provide the parts outside the CDR3, is GAGVSQSPRYKVAKRGQDVALRCDPISGHVSLFWYQQALGQGPEFLTYFQNEAQLDKSGLPSDRFFAERPEGSVSTLKIQRTQQEDSAVYLCASSRFRQGFLNEQFFGPGTRLTVL.

The chain carries TRBV6-2 or TRBV6-3 and TRBJ1-2; 8 bases match TRBD1. The CDR3 totals 14 residues. Germline assignment: CDR1 MNHEY and CDR2 SVGEGT. Losses at the gene ends were 4 bases for V and 5 bases for J; bases not matched to a gene: 6. Here the CDR3 DNA reads TGTGCCAGCAGTTTCGGACAGGGCGGATATGGCTACACCTTC. As protein: CASSFGQGGYGYTF.

The gene calls are TRBV29-1 and TRBJ2-7, with TRBD1 identical over 10 bases. Looked up from germline, CDR1 is SQVTM and CDR2 is ANQGSEA. The V and J ends lost 4 bases and 7 bases, in that order; junction bases with no gene match: 10. There are 14 residues in the CDR3. The CDR3 is CSVAVGTGVREQYF. CDR3 DNA sequence: TGCAGCGTTGCGGTTGGGACAGGGGTGCGAGAGCAGTACTTC.

This clonotype is labeled medium-sized (0.01 to 0.1%). The chain combines TRBV7-2 with TRBJ2-6, with a tentative D call TRBD2 (5 bases). Trimming shortened V by 2 bases and J by 4 bases, and 12 bases separated the two germline ends. Per germline, CDR1 SGHTA and CDR2 FQGNSA. The CDR3 totals 16 residues. In DNA form, the CDR3 reads TGTGCCAGCAGCTTATACCTCTCGGGAGGGGCCAACGTCCTGACTTTC. Translated: CASSLYLSGGANVLTF.

This clonotype turned up a few times. The J gene is TRBJ1-4, the V gene TRBV7-3; D perhaps matches TRBD1 (5 bases). The CDR3 is 14 residues long. Germline V CDR1 and CDR2: SGHTA, FQGTGA. V was cut by 6 bases and J by 6 bases, with 14 bases left in between. CDR3 region: CASSWDFRDEKLFF. The CDR3 DNA reads TGTGCCAGCAGTTGGGACTTTCGGGATGAAAAACTGTTTTTT.

This clonotype was seen a few times. V gene TRBV12-3 or TRBV12-4 combines with J gene TRBJ2-1; TRBD2 matches at 10 bases. V dropped 7 bases and J dropped 7; count of bases not matched to a gene: 16. The CDR3 covers 17 residues. Written as DNA, the CDR3 is TGTGCCAGCAACCACTGGGGGGCTAGCGGGGGTGGGAATGAGCAGTTCTTC. Protein: CASNHWGASGGGNEQFF.

This clonotype has a handful of counts. The chain is built from TRBV19 and TRBJ2-7; 7 nucleotides agree with TRBD1. The CDR3 is 16 amino acids. V lost 3 bases, J lost 5 bases, and 13 bases stayed unmatched. Per the germline V gene, CDR1 is LNHDA and CDR2 is SQIVND (reference sequence). CDR3 bases: TGTGCCAGTAGTATTGGAGCCTCGACAGGGTCCCACGAGCAGTACTTC. This translates into CASSIGASTGSHEQYF.

The chain couples TRBV6-2 or TRBV6-3 to TRBJ1-2; D is unclear. V was clipped by 7 bases and J by 12 bases, with 15 bases between them. CDR1 MNHEY and CDR2 SVGEGT come from the germline V gene. This CDR3 has 11 residues. CDR3 loop: CASMSASRNTF. In nucleotides, the CDR3 is TGTGCCAGCATGTCGGCGTCCCGGAACACCTTC.

The chain couples TRBV5-1 to TRBJ1-6, with a possible D match to TRBD1 (5 bases). V gave up 3 bases and J gave up 1 base, with 11 bases separating them. Germline CDR1 SGHRS, CDR2 YFSETQ. The CDR3 covers 16 residues. The CDR3 DNA sequence: TGCGCCAGCAGCTCAACTGGGGGGTCCTATAATTCACCCCTCCACTTT. Amino acids: CASSSTGGSYNSPLHF.

This clonotype was counted a few times. This chain joins TRBV4-3 and TRBJ2-5; weak D call: TRBD2 (6 bases). Germline lookup yields CDR1 LGHNA and CDR2 YSLEER. The CDR3 consists of 16 residues. Deletions cut 0 bases from V and 13 bases from J, with 24 bases between. The CDR3 coding sequence is TGCGCCAGCAGCCAAGACCCCGGGACTGCCCCCGCCCGCGTGTACTTC. Translating gives CASSQDPGTAPARVYF.

This clonotype was seen many times. V usage is TRBV7-2 and J usage is TRBJ2-5, with 7 bases lining up with TRBD1. Germline V gives CDR1 SGHTA, CDR2 FQGNSA. The CDR3 length is 14 residues. Trimming removed 6 bases from V and 1 base from J; junction bases left unmatched: 5. CDR3 region: CASRGTGAQETQYF. The CDR3 DNA reads TGTGCCAGCAGGGGAACAGGGGCCCAAGAGACCCAGTACTTC. Filled out from reference TRBV7-2 and TRBJ2-5, the complete variable domain reads GAGVSQSPSNKVTEKGKDVELRCDPISGHTALYWYRQSLGQGLEFLIYFQGNSAPDKSGLPSDRFSAERTGGSVSTLTIQRTQQEDSAVYLCASRGTGAQETQYFGPGTRLLVL.

The chain employs TRBV7-8 and TRBJ2-3; 9 nucleotides agree with TRBD2. Trimming removed 11 bases from V and 6 bases from J; junction bases left unmatched: 15. This CDR3 region has 15 residues. Germline CDR1 is SGHVS and CDR2 is FQNEAQ. The CDR3 loop is CASGGGLAISDTQYF. The CDR3 DNA sequence: TGTGCCTCCGGGGGGGGACTAGCAATTTCGGATACGCAGTATTTT.